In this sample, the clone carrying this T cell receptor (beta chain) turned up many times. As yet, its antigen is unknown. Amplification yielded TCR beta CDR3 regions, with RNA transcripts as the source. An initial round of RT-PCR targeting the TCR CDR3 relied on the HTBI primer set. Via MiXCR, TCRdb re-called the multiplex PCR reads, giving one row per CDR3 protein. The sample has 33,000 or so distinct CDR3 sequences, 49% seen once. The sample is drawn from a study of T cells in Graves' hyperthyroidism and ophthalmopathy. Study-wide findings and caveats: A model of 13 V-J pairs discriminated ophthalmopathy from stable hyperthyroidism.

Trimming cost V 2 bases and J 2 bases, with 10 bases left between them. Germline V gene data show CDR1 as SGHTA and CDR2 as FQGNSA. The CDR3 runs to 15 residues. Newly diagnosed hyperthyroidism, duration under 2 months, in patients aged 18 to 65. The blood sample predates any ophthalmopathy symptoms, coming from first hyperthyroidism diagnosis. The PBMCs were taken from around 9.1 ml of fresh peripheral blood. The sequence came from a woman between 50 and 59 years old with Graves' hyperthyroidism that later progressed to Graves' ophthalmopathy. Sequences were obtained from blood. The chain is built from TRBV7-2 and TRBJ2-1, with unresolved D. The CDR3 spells CASSLMAETYNEQFF. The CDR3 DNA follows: TGTGCCAGCAGCTTAATGGCGGAAACCTACAATGAGCAGTTCTTC.